The present entry profiles one T cell receptor beta chain with its context. Its antigen is currently not known. Per-base quality was not reported, and no clone a single base away is much larger than it. The time point label on this specimen signifies: persistent/refractory GD, antithyroid drugs over 5 years with positive TRAb. For both TCR sequencing and RNA sequencing, RNA was extracted from PBMCs in TRIzol. The diagnosis of Graves' disease was made according to American Thyroid Association guidelines. Patients were recruited from an endocrinology department in Xi'an, China. Each patient gave around 9.2 milliliters of peripheral blood, collected in an EDTA anticoagulant tube. PBMCs were isolated by Ficoll Paque Plus density gradient separation without further T cell sorting. An Agilent 2100 Bioanalyzer and agarose gel were used to check RNA quality, while a NanoDrop 2000 measured RNA concentration.

Inclusive of the bounding cysteine and phenylalanine, the CDR3 is 11 residues long. The kept DNA is CDR3 alone, 33 bases in frame from the first base. Taken from the germline V gene, the CDR1 and CDR2 loops are SGHAT and FQNNGV. These data belong to a study of regulatory T cells in long-lasting Graves disease (dated by TCRdb to the early 2020s). Concerning the study at large: To count as having persistent Graves' disease, a patient had to have received antithyroid drug treatment for over 5 years with TSH receptor autoantibodies remaining persistently positive. This study used TCR sequencing and RNA sequencing of peripheral blood to compare persistent Graves' disease patients against newly diagnosed Graves' disease patients. The study took place in China and was registered as a clinical trial. A total of roughly 33 samples underwent TCR sequencing: about 13 from persistent and around 20 from newly diagnosed Graves' disease patients. Antithyroid drugs had been taken for 8.5 to 11 years on average by persistent Graves' disease patients in the clinical cohort. General findings and caveats noted by the study authors: Only peripheral blood was studied, because thyroid tissue, the primary lesion, was inaccessible. Persistent patients shared more public clonotypes among themselves (2,741) than newly diagnosed patients did (more than 950). Preferential use of TRBV28, TRBJ1-2 and TRBJ2-5 was observed in persistent disease, whereas TRBV20-1 and TRBJ2-1 were favored in newly diagnosed disease. Compared with newly diagnosed patients, patients with persistent Graves' disease had lower TCR Shannon entropy and fewer highly expanded clones, which suggests clonal expansion. The small sample size was acknowledged by the authors as a limitation that may reduce accuracy. Sequencing and analysis were limited to the TCR beta chain.

Libraries came from multiplex PCR. Reads for this sample came from an Illumina HiSeq 4000. iRepertoire HTBI primers and Arm-PCR amplification of CDR3 regions were used to construct TCR beta libraries. Before sequencing, the PCR products underwent gel purification. Per the authors' processing: Gene usage analysis of CDR3 amino acid clonotypes relied on the approximately 68 TRBV and about 13 TRBJ segments identified across samples. COPE and FqMerger were used to merge the filtered high-quality paired reads into contigs. BLAST was used to align contigs to IMGT TRBV, TRBD and TRBJ reference genes, with CDR3 defined following IMGT. Clonotypes above 0.1% frequency were classified as highly expanded clones. Shannon entropy was used to measure repertoire diversity, and the Gini coefficient was used to measure V-J evenness. Public clonotypes were defined as clonotypes shared by more than one individual. The raw public reads went through TCRdb reprocessing: fastp at Q25, MiXCR clone calling, in-frame beta chains kept. Entries that share a CDR3 protein sequence are merged under the most common genes and DNA. TCRdb's processing, not the authors' own work, is the source of the V and J calls. The table for this sample lists 600,000 to 800,000 distinct CDR3 sequences; 25% to 35% of them were counted only once. 40% to 50% of the sample is taken by the ten largest.

Sequencing used peripheral blood mononuclear cells (PBMCs), obtained when the disease was refractory, from a patient treated with antithyroid drugs. This chain joins TRBV11-2 to TRBJ2-7; TRBD1 is a weak D gene call, 5 bases matching. Matching the DNA end better, TRBJ1-2 makes the J call doubtful. This receptor was identified in a female donor with Graves disease. This receptor carries the CDR3 CASRDAGGYTF. The DNA sequence is TGTGCCAGCCGGGACGCCGGGGGCTACACCTTC.